This T cell receptor (beta chain) was captured by sequencing in a study of regulatory T cells in long-lasting Graves disease. Regarding the study as a whole: Shared public clonotypes totalled about 2,600 in persistent patients, compared with about 990 in new patients.

This CDR3 comprises 14 residues. Deletions cut 4 bases from V and 6 bases from J, with 13 bases between. This clonotype showed up many times. Antigen unknown. Construction of the TCR beta libraries employed iRepertoire HTBI primers in conjunction with Arm-PCR of CDR3 regions. TCRdb re-analysed the multiplex PCR reads in MiXCR, keeping a single row per CDR3 protein. The table lists about 540,000 distinct CDR3 sequences, roughly 14% of them singletons. Stated time point: newly diagnosed GD, antithyroid drugs for less than 3 months. The TCR library was made from RNA that had been extracted from PBMCs in TRIzol. This sample was shared with a second study, whose subject was T cells in Graves' hyperthyroidism and ophthalmopathy. From that paper: Hyperthyroidism of Graves' type that showed no ophthalmopathy progression within 18 months was stable. During a first-round RT-PCR of the TCR CDR3, the HTBI primer set was used.

Material: peripheral blood mononuclear cells (PBMCs), obtained at new diagnosis, from a patient treated with antithyroid drugs. The sequence came from a man between 25 and 39 years old with Graves disease. The J gene is TRBJ1-5, the V gene TRBV12-3 or TRBV12-4, with D possibly matching TRBD1 (5 bases). The CDR3 spells CASSSQGGVQPQHF. Here the CDR3 DNA reads TGTGCCAGCAGTTCGCAGGGAGGAGTTCAGCCCCAGCATTTT.